This TCR beta chain was found in a study of blood T cell repertoires in COVID-19. Across the whole study: Researchers got acute and convalescent COVID-19 samples from the United States, Italy and Spain.

J gave up 5 bases and V 0 bases, and 1 base lay outside the gene matches. The CDR3 is 14 amino acids. CDR1 and CDR2 (germline): ENHRY, SYGVKD. In the study's own analysis: Estimation of nucleated cell counts was performed using reference gene primer amplification. Assay: immunoSEQ multiplex PCR; the TCRdb copy retains only in-frame clones and omits some. V, J and clone size are those of that table, while D and trimming were read from the DNA. This repertoire shows 50,000 to 60,000 clones, about 81% found once; its top ten account for more than 20%. This clonotype was sampled from a woman of 80 years or more with COVID-19, enrolled during active disease. The source material was peripheral blood. The chain carries TRBV10-3 and TRBJ2-1; 7 bases map to TRBD2. The CDR3 loop is CAISESGTNNEQFF. The CDR3 region has the DNA TGTGCCATCAGTGAGTCCGGGACTAACAATGAGCAGTTCTTC.